Below, 7 T cell receptor beta chains from the same sample are listed, as sequenced in a study of T-cell reconstitution after alpha-beta-depleted transplantation in children. Unique molecular identifiers were built into the TCRbeta library. TCRdb fed the PCR reads into MiXCR, producing one record per CDR3 protein. The data hold 200,000 to 250,000 distinct CDR3 sequences, with about 9.2% observed a single time. The material sequenced was PBMCs from the stem cell graft donor, taken from the stem cell graft. The receptors originated from a human donor who donated a stem cell graft to a child with acute lymphoblastic leukemia.

This clonotype was seen only a few times. Relative to the germline gene, one junction end is altered; a read error may explain this. The rearrangement links TRBV6-2 or TRBV6-3 to TRBJ2-5; 10 bases map to TRBD2. Per the germline V gene, CDR1 is MNHEY and CDR2 is SVGEGT. This CDR3 spans 15 amino acids. CDR3 amino acids: CASSRLAGVQESQYF. CDR3 in DNA: TGTGCCAGCAGTAGGCTAGCGGGGGTCCAAGAGAGCCAGTACTTC.

This clonotype was detected many times. The chain combines TRBV29-1 with TRBJ2-4, with no clear D. V was clipped by 6 bases and J by 5 bases, with 11 bases between them. CDR1 and CDR2 from the germline V gene are SQVTM and ANQGSEA. This CDR3 has 12 amino acids. This CDR3 is CSVDTDQNIQYF. The CDR3 DNA is TGCAGCGTCGACACCGACCAAAACATTCAGTACTTC.

This clonotype has only a few counts. The chain combines TRBV15 with TRBJ1-2; the match to TRBD1 covers 8 bases. With V trimmed by 5 bases and J by 4 bases, 9 bases remained unmatched. Germline CDR1 LNHNV, CDR2 YYDKDF (reference sequence). The CDR3 extends over 15 amino acids. The CDR3 region is CATSRTTGAGYGYTF. DNA of the CDR3: TGTGCCACCAGCCGAACGACAGGGGCGGGCTATGGCTACACCTTC. Supplemented by reference TRBV15 and TRBJ1-2, the full variable domain reads DAMVIQNPRYQVTQFGKPVTLSCSQTLNHNVMYWYQQKSSQAPKLLFHYYDKDFNNEADTPDNFQSRRPNTSFCFLDIRSPGLGDTAMYLCATSRTTGAGYGYTFGSGTRLTVV.

This clonotype was counted many times. The gene calls are TRBV10-2 and TRBJ1-2; a possible D gene is TRBD1 (6 bases). V lost 2 bases and J 3 bases, leaving 7 bases between the germline ends. The CDR3 runs to 13 residues. Germline V CDR1 and CDR2: WSHSY, SAAADI. In DNA, the CDR3 is TGCGCCAGCAGTGAGCGGACAGACTATGGCTACACCTTC. Encoded protein: CASSERTDYGYTF.

Ten or more counts support this clonotype. J is TRBJ2-1 and V is TRBV20-1; 7 nucleotides align to TRBD1. The V segment lost 3 bases and the J segment 4 bases; nucleotides outside the gene matches: 9. Germline-derived CDR1 and CDR2 are DFQATT and SNEGSKA (reference sequence). The CDR3 sequence is 15 residues long. The CDR3 nucleotides are TGCAGTGCTAGGGAAATAGGGACAGATTACAATGAGCAGTTCTTC. The encoded protein is CSAREIGTDYNEQFF.

This clonotype was seen only a few times. V and J are TRBV14 and TRBJ1-2; D unresolved. Germline V gene sequence: CDR1 SGHDN, CDR2 FVKESK. The V end was cut by 0 bases, the J end by 4 bases, with 9 bases between. This CDR3 region has 14 residues. DNA for the CDR3: TGTGCCAGCAGCCAAGACGATCTCAGCTATGGCTACACCTTC. Translating gives CASSQDDLSYGYTF.

This sequence joins TRBV5-1 and TRBJ1-1; 7 bases fit TRBD1. The germline gives CDR1 SGHRS, CDR2 YFSETQ. V dropped 4 bases and J dropped 5; count of bases not matched to a gene: 8. The CDR3 is 14 amino acids. The CDR3 DNA reads TGCGCCAGCAGCGTTCACAGGGGAGGAACTGAAGCTTTCTTT. It translates to CASSVHRGGTEAFF.